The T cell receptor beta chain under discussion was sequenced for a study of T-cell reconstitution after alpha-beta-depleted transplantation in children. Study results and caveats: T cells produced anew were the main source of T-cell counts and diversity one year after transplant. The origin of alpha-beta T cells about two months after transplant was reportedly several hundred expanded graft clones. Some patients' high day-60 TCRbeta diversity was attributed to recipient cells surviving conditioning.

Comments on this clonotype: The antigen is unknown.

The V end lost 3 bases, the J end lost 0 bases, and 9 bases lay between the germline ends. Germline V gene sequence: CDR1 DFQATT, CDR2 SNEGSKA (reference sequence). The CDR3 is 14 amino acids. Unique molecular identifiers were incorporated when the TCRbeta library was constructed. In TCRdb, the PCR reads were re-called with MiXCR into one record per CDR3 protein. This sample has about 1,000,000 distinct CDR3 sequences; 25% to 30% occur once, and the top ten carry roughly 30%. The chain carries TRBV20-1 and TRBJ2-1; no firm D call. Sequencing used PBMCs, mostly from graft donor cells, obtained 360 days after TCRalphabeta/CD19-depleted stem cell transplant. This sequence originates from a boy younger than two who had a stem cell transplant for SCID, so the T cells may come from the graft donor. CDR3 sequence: CSASLHYSYNEQFF. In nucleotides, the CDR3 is TGCAGTGCTAGCCTACACTACTCCTACAATGAGCAGTTCTTC.